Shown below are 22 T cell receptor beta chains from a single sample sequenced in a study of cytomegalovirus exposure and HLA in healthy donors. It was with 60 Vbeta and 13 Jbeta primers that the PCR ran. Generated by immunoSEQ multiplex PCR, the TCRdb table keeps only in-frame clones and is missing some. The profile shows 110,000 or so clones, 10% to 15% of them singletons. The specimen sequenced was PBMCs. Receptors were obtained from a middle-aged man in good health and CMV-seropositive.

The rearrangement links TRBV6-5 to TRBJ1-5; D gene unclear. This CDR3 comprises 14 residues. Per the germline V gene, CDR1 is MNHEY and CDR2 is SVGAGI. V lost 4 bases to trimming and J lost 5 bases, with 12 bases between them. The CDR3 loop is CASSFSNRDQPQHF. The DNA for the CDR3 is TGTGCCAGCAGTTTCTCAAACCGGGATCAGCCCCAGCATTTT.

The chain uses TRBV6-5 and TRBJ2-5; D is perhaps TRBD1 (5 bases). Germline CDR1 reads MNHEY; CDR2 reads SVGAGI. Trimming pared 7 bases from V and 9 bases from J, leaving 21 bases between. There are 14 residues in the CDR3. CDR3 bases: TGTGCCAGCACCCCGCCGTGGGGCCACGGTCCCCAGTACTTC. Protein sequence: CASTPPWGHGPQYF.

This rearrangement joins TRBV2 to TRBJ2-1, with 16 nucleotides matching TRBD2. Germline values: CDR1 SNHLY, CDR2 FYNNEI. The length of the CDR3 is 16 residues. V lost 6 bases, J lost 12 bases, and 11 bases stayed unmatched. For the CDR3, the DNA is TGTGCCAGCAGCCTCTCCGGGACTAGCGGGAGGGCAGGGCAGTTCTTC. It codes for CASSLSGTSGRAGQFF.

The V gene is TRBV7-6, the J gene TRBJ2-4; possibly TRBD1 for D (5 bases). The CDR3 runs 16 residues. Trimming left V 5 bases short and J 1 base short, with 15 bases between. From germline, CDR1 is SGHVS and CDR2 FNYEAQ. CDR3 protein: CASSLPWTNAKNIQYF. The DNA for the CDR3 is TGTGCCAGCAGCCTACCGTGGACAAACGCCAAAAACATTCAGTACTTC.

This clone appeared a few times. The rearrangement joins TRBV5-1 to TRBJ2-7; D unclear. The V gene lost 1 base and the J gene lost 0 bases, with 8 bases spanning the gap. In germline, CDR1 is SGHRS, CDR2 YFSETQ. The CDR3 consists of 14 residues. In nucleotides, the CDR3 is TGCGCCAGCAGCTTGACAGAAGTCTCCTACGAGCAGTACTTC. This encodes CASSLTEVSYEQYF.

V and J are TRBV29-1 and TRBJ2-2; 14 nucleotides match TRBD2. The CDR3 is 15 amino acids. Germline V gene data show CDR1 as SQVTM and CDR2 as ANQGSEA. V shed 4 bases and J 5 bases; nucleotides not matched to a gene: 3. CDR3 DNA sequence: TGCAGCGTTGCCGGGACTAGCGGGAGAACCGGGGAGCTGTTTTTT. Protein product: CSVAGTSGRTGELFF.

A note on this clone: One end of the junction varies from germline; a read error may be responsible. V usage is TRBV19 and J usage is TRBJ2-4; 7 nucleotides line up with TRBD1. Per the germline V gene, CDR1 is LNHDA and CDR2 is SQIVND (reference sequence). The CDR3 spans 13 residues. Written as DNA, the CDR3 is TGTGCCAGTACTGGGACAGCCATAAACATTCAGTACTTC. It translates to CASTGTAINIQYF.

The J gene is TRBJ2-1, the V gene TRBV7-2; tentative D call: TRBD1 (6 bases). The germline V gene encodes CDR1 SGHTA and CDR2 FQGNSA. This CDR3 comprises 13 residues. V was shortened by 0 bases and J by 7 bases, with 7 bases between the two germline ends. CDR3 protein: CASSLAGANEQFF. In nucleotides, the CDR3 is TGTGCCAGCAGCTTAGCGGGGGCGAATGAGCAGTTCTTC.

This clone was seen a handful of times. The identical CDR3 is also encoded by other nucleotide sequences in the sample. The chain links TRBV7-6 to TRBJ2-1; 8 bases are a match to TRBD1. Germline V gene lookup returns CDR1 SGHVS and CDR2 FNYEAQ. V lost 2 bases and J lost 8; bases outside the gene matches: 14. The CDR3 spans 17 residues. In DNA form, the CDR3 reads TGTGCCAGCAGCTTAAGAGGTCGGCAGGGGGCGTTAGATGAGCAGTTCTTC. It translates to CASSLRGRQGALDEQFF.

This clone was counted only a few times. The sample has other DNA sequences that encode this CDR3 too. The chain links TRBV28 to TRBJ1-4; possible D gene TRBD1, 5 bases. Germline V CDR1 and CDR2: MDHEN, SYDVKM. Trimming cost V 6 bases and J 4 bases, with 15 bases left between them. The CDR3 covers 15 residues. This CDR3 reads CASRQWRGGNEKLFF. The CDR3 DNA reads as TGTGCCAGCAGACAATGGCGCGGGGGTAATGAAAAACTGTTTTTT. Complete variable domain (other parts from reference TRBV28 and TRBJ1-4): DVKVTQSSRYLVKRTGEKVFLECVQDMDHENMFWYRQDPGLGLRLIYFSYDVKMKEKGDIPEGYSVSREKKERFSLILESASTNQTSMYLCASRQWRGGNEKLFFGSGTQLSVL.

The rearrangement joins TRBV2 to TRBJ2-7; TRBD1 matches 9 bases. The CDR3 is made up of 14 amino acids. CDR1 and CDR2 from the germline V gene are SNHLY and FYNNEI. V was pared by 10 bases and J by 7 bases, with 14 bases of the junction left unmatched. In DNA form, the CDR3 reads TGTGCCACTACACCGGGACAGGGAATGGAGGAGCAGTACTTC. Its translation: CATTPGQGMEEQYF.

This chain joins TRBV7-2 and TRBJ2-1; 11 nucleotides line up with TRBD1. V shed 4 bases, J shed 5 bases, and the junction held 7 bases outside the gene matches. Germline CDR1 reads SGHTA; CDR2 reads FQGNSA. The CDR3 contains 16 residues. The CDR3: CASSSLDRGPHNEQFF. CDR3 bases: TGTGCCAGCAGCTCGTTGGACAGGGGGCCCCACAATGAGCAGTTCTTC.

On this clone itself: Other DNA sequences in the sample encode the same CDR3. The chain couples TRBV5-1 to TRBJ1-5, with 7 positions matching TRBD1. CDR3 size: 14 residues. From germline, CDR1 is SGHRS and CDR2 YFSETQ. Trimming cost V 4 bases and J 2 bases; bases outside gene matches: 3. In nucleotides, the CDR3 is TGCGCCAGCAGCCCAGGACAGGGCAATCAGCCCCAGCATTTT. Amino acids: CASSPGQGNQPQHF.

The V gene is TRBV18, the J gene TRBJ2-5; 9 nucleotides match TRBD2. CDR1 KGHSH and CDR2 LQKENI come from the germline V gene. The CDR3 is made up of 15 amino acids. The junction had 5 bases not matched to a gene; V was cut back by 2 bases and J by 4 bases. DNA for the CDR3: TGTGCCAGCTCACCATTGGAGACTAGCGGAGAGACCCAGTACTTC. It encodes CASSPLETSGETQYF.

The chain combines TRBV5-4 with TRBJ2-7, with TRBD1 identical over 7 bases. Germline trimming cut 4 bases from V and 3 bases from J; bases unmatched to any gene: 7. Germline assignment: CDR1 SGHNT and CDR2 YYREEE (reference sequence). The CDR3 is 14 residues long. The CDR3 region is CASSGGQASYEQYF. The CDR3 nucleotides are TGTGCCAGCAGCGGCGGACAGGCGAGCTACGAGCAGTACTTC.

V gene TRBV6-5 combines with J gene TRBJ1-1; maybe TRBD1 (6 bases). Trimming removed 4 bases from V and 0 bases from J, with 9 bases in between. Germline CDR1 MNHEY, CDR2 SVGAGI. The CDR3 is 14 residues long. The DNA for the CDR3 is TGTGCCAGCAGTTCTCAGGGGTTGAACACTGAAGCTTTCTTT. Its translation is CASSSQGLNTEAFF.

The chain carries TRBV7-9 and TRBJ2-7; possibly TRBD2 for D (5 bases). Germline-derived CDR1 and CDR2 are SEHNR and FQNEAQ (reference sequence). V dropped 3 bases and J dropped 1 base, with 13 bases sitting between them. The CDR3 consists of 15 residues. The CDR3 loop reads CASSFEEDLSYEQYF. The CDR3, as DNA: TGTGCCAGCAGCTTTGAGGAGGACCTATCCTACGAGCAGTACTTC.

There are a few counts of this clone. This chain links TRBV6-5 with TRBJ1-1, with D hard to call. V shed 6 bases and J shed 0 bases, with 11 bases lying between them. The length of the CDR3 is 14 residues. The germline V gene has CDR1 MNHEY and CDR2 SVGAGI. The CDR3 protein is CASSPGAVNTEAFF. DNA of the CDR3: TGTGCCAGCAGCCCCGGCGCGGTGAACACTGAAGCTTTCTTT.

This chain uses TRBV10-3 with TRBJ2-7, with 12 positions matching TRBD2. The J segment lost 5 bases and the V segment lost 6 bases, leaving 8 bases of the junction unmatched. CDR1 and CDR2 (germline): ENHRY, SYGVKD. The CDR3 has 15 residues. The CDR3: CAISPGLAGNHEQYF. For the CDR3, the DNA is TGTGCCATCAGCCCTGGACTAGCGGGAAACCACGAGCAGTACTTC.

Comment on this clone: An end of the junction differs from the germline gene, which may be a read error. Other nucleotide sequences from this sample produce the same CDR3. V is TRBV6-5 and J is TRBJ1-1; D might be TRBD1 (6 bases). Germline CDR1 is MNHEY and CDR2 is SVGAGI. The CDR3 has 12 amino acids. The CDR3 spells CATEGGADEDFF. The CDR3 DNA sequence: TGTGCGACGGAGGGGGGGGCTGATGAAGATTTCTTT.

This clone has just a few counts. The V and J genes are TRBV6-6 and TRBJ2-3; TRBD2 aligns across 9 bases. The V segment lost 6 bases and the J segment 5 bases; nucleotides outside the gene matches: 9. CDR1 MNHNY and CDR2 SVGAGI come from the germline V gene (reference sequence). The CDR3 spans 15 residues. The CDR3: CASSRPGAGGDTQYF. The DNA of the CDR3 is TGTGCCAGCAGCCGCCCGGGAGCGGGAGGAGATACGCAGTATTTT.

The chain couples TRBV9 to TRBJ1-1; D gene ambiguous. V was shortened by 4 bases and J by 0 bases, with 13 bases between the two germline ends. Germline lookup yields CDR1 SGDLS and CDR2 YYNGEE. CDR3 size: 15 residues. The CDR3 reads CASSPSGQMNTEAFF. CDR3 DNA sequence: TGTGCCAGCAGCCCCTCTGGGCAGATGAACACTGAAGCTTTCTTT.